The subject of this entry is one TCR beta chain. As yet, its antigen is unknown. The record originates from a study of cytomegalovirus exposure and HLA in healthy donors. Germline V CDR1 and CDR2: SGHKS, YYEKEE (reference sequence). The V gene lost 0 bases and the J gene lost 2 bases, with 6 bases spanning the gap. The CDR3 runs to 13 residues. The protocol was immunoSEQ multiplex PCR, while the TCRdb copy is restricted to in-frame clones and leaves out a portion. Of 71,000 or so clones listed, approximately 94% are singletons. Study outcomes and limitations: The authors confirmed in vitro that a few CMV-associated chains were specific for CMV antigens.

The clonotype originates from a man aged 18 to 29 in good health and CMV-seropositive. Sequencing input: PBMCs. V is TRBV5-5 and J is TRBJ2-7, with D unclear. CDR3 DNA sequence: TGTGCCAGCAGCTTGGACTTAGCCTACGAGCAGTACTTC. Its protein is CASSLDLAYEQYF.